This T cell receptor (beta chain) was captured by sequencing in a study of cytomegalovirus exposure and HLA in healthy donors. For this clone: Its antigen remains unidentified.

Study outcomes and limitations: About 87% or about 30% of the time was how often most TCR beta V segments were productive, according to an earlier analysis. Researchers catalogued approximately 170 TCR beta chains as cytomegalovirus-associated. Later, an analysis showed that TCR beta chains associated with HLA were more clonally expanded than others that were equally common. There were some V segments, including TRBV6-2 and TRBV6-3, excluded as indistinguishable.

Primers: 60 Vbeta forward and 13 Jbeta reverse. The method was immunoSEQ multiplex PCR; TCRdb's version includes in-frame clones alone and lacks a portion of them. The sample has 80,000 to 95,000 clones; 75% to 85% are singletons. CDR3 length equals 14 residues. Germline loops: CDR1 MNHEY, CDR2 SVGAGI. J lost 0 bases, V lost 6 bases, and 3 bases had no gene match. Sequencing was done on a sample of PBMCs. V is TRBV6-5 and J is TRBJ1-1, with TRBD1 identical over 8 bases. This receptor was taken from a woman in her forties in good health and CMV-seropositive. The CDR3 spells CASSPGGLNTEAFF. Here the CDR3 DNA reads TGTGCCAGCAGCCCAGGGGGCTTGAACACTGAAGCTTTCTTT.